This T cell receptor beta chain was obtained from a study of shared clonotypes between healthy human individuals. At the level of the study: CD4 naive cells filled three plates per donor, CD4 memory three, CD8 naive two and CD8 memory one. General observations from the study: Among four donors, around 5% of naive CD4 clonotypes were found in common.

Sorted-subset replicate PCRs used about 200 ng DNA, about 30,000 T cell genomes. Sequencing was performed with immunoSEQ multiplex PCR; in TCRdb, only in-frame clones are kept and a portion is missing. Of 2.3 million or so clones listed, 85% to 95% are singletons. Germline V CDR1 and CDR2: MNHEY, SVGAGI. The CDR3 is 15 residues long. Germline trimming cut 0 bases from V and 5 bases from J; bases unmatched to any gene: 4. To note about this clone: Its antigen is unknown.

The TCR sequence derives from a man between 18 and 35 years old in good health. Some clones in this sample may be carry-over from other donors' samples. The sequenced sample consisted of naive CD4+ T cells from PBMCs. The subset is: CD45RA+ positively selected. This chain uses TRBV6-5 with TRBJ2-7, with 10 bases fitting TRBD1. CDR3 nucleotides: TGTGCCAGCAGTTACTCGGGACAGGGGAGGGACGAGCAGTACTTC. This gives the protein CASSYSGQGRDEQYF.